This TCR beta chain was captured by sequencing in a study of T cell repertoires in aging, cancer and after chemotherapy. Study findings and constraints: Median generation probability rose over the chemotherapy interval in each cancer cohort, suggesting rebound thymic output. The repertoire data cannot show anything about immunological memory following chemotherapy. Loss of evenness, beyond lost richness, contributed to age-related TCR diversity decline in cancer patients. Age-matched healthy donors had significantly more diverse, less clonal blood TCR repertoires than untreated cancer patients.

Turning to this clonotype: Its target is unknown.

Multiplex touch-down PCR with TRB-A/B primers amplified rearranged V-D-J TRB sequences. TCRdb used MiXCR to reprocess the multiplex PCR reads, holding one entry per CDR3 protein. The sample records some 9,300 distinct CDR3 sequences, approximately 41% being singletons. The CDR3 loop spans 12 amino acids. Unmatched junction bases numbered 0, after V lost 2 bases and J lost 2 bases. CDR1 and CDR2 from the germline V gene are DFQATT and SNEGSKA (reference sequence). The template was genomic DNA from peripheral blood, not RNA. This TCR was recovered from a human donor in good health. This chain connects TRBV20-1 to TRBJ2-7; 7 bases line up with TRBD1. The source material was blood. Here the CDR3 reads CSARQGAYEQYF. The CDR3 bases are TGCAGTGCTAGACAGGGGGCCTACGAGCAGTACTTC.